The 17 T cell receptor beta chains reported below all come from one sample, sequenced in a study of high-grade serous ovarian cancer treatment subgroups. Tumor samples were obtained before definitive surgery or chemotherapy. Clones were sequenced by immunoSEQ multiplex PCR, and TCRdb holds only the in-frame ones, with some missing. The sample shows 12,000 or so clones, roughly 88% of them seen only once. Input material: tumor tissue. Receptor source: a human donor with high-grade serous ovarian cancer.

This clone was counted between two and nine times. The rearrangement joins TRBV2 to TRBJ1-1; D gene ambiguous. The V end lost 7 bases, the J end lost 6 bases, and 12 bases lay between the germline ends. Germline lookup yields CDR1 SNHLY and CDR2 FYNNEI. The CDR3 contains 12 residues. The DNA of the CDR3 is TGTGCCAGCACGGATAAAAGCGCTGAAGCTTTCTTT. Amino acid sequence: CASTDKSAEAFF.

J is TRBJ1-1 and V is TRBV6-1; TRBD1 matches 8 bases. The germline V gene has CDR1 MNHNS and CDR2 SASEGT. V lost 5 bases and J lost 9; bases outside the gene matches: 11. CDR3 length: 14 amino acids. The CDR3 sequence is CASSPPLYRGKAFF. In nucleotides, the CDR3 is TGTGCCAGCAGTCCACCCCTTTACAGGGGGAAAGCTTTCTTT.

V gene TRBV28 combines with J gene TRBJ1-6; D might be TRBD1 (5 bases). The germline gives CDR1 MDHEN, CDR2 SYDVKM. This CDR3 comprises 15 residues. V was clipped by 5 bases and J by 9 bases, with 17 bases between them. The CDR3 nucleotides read TGTGCCAGCAGTCCCATCGGGGCTGAGTCTTCACCCCTCCACTTT. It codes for CASSPIGAESSPLHF.

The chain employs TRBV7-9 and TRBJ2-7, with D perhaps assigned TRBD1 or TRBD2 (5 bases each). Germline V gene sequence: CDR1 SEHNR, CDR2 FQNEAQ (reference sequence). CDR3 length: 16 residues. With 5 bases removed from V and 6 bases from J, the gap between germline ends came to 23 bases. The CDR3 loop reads CASSLSGTAVRGEQYF. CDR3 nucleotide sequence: TGTGCCAGCAGCCTCAGTGGGACGGCCGTAAGGGGCGAGCAGTACTTC.

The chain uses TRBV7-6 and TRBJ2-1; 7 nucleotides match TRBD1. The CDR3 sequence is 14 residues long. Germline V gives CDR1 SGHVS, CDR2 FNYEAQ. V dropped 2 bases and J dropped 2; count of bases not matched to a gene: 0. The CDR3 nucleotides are TGTGCCAGCAGCTTACAGGGGGCCTACAATGAGCAGTTCTTC. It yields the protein CASSLQGAYNEQFF. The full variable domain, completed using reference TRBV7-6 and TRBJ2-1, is GAGVSQSPRYKVTKRGQDVALRCDPISGHVSLYWYRQALGQGPEFLTYFNYEAQQDKSGLPNDRFSAERPEGSISTLTIQRTEQRDSAMYRCASSLQGAYNEQFFGPGTRLTVL.

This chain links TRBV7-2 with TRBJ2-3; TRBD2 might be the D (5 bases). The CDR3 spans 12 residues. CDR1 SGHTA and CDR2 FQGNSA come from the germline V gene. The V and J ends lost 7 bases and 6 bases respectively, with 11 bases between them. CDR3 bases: TGTGCCAGCACCAACCCGGGGGATACGCAGTATTTT. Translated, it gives CASTNPGDTQYF.

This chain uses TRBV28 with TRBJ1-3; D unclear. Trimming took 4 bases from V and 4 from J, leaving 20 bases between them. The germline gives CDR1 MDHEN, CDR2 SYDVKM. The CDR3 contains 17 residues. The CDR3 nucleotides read TGTGCCAGCAGTTCCCCCCGTCGTAGGGATCCCGGAAACACCATATATTTT. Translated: CASSSPRRRDPGNTIYF. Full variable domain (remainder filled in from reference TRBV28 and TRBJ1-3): DVKVTQSSRYLVKRTGEKVFLECVQDMDHENMFWYRQDPGLGLRLIYFSYDVKMKEKGDIPEGYSVSREKKERFSLILESASTNQTSMYLCASSSPRRRDPGNTIYFGEGSWLTVV.

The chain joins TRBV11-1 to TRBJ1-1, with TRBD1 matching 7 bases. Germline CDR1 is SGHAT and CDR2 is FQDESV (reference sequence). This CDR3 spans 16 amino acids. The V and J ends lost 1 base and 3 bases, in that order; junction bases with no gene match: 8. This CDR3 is CASSLVPRQGDTEAFF. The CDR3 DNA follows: TGTGCCAGCAGCTTAGTTCCCCGACAGGGTGACACTGAAGCTTTCTTT. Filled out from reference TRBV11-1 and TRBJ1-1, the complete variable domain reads EAEVAQSPRYKITEKSQAVAFWCDPISGHATLYWYRQILGQGPELLVQFQDESVVDDSQLPKDRFSAERLKGVDSTLKIQPAELGDSAMYLCASSLVPRQGDTEAFFGQGTRLTVV.

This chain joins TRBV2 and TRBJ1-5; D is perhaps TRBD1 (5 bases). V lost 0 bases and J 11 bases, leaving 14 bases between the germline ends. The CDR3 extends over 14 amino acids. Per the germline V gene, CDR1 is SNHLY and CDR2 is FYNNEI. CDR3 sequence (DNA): TGTGCCAGCAGTGAAGCTCAGGGTCCACAAACCCAGCATTTT. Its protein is CASSEAQGPQTQHF.

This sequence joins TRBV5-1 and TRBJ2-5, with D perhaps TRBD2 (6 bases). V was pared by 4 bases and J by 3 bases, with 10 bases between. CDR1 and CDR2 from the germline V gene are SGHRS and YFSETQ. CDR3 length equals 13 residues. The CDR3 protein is CASSPGGEETQYF. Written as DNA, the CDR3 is TGCGCCAGCAGCCCCGGGGGAGAAGAGACCCAGTACTTC.

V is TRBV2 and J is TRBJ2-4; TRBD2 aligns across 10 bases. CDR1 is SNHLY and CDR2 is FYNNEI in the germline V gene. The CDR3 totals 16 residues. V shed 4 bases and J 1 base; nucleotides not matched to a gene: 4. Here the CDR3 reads CASSAQRGGAKNIQYF. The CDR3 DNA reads TGTGCCAGCAGTGCCCAGCGGGGGGGGGCCAAAAACATTCAGTACTTC.

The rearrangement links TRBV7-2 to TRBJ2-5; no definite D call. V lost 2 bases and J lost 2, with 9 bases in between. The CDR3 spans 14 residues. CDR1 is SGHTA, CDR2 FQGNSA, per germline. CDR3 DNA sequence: TGTGCCAGCAGCTTAAGAGGTTCTCAAGAGACCCAGTACTTC. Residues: CASSLRGSQETQYF. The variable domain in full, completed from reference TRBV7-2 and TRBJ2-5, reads GAGVSQSPSNKVTEKGKDVELRCDPISGHTALYWYRQSLGQGLEFLIYFQGNSAPDKSGLPSDRFSAERTGGSVSTLTIQRTQQEDSAVYLCASSLRGSQETQYFGPGTRLLVL.

This chain's CDR3 is CASNQHGNTEAFF. CDR3 in DNA: TGTGCCAGCAACCAGCACGGGAACACTGAAGCTTTCTTT. The chain couples TRBV2 to TRBJ1-1; the D is unclear. CDR1 and CDR2 from the germline V gene are SNHLY and FYNNEI. The CDR3 sequence is 13 residues long. With 7 bases removed from V and 1 base from J, the gap between germline ends came to 10 bases. Looking up the rest from reference TRBV2 and TRBJ1-1 gives the full variable domain: EPEVTQTPSHQVTQMGQEVILRCVPISNHLYFYWYRQILGQKVEFLVSFYNNEISEKSEIFDDQFSVERPDGSNFTLKIRSTKLEDSAMYFCASNQHGNTEAFFGQGTRLTVV.

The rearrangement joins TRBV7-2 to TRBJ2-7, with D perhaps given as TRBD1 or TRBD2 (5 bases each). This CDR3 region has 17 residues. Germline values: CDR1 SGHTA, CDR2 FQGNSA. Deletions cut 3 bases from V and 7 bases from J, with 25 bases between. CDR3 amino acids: CASSFTAGRQGLGEQYF. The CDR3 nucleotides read TGTGCCAGCAGCTTCACCGCGGGTCGGCAGGGTCTGGGGGAGCAGTACTTC.

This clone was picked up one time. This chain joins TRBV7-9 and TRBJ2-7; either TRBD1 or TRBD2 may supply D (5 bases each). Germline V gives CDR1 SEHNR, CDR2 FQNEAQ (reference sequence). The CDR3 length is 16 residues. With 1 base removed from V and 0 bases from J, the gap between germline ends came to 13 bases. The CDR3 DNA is TGTGCCAGCAGCTTAGATGGGGGTGCCAGCTCCTACGAGCAGTACTTC. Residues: CASSLDGGASSYEQYF.

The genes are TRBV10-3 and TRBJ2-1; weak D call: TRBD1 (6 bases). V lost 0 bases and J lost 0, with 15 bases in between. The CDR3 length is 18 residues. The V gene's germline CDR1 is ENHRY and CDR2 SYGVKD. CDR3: CAISESLGQLSSYNEQFF. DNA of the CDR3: TGTGCCATCAGTGAGTCGCTCGGACAGCTGAGCTCCTACAATGAGCAGTTCTTC.

CDR3 bases: TGCAGCGTTGAATCCCCCTTCGGGGGGGTCACAGATACGCAGTATTTT. Translating it yields CSVESPFGGVTDTQYF. The chain employs TRBV29-1 and TRBJ2-3; 8 bases are a match to TRBD2. Trimming at V came to 2 bases and at J to 2 bases, leaving 9 bases not matched to a gene. Germline V CDR1 and CDR2: SQVTM, ANQGSEA. The length of the CDR3 is 16 residues.